This T cell receptor (beta chain) was captured in a study of cytomegalovirus exposure and HLA in healthy donors. Study findings and constraints: The authors confirmed in vitro that a few CMV-associated chains were specific for CMV antigens. Links to common viral pathogens appeared, in a later analysis, for several of the most significant clusters. In a later analysis, TCR beta V- and J-gene trimming was associated with a missense DCLRE1C variant.

Although they were nominally healthy when sampled, donors likely had unrecorded immune exposures. Primers: 60 Vbeta forward and 13 Jbeta reverse. TCRdb's table, derived via immunoSEQ multiplex PCR, lists solely in-frame clones and lacks some. The table lists about 130,000 clones, approximately 60% of them singletons. Regarding this clone: Its antigen is undetermined.

The V and J ends lost 0 bases and 5 bases, in that order; junction bases with no gene match: 7. Germline CDR1 is MGHRA and CDR2 is YSYEKL. The CDR3 has 18 amino acids. The sequence came from a human donor in good health. Specimen: PBMCs. The chain combines TRBV4-1 with TRBJ2-1, with 13 bases identical to TRBD2. CDR3 residues: CASSQDRLAGGPHNEQFF. The CDR3 DNA sequence: TGCGCCAGCAGCCAAGATCGACTAGCGGGAGGCCCCCACAATGAGCAGTTCTTC.